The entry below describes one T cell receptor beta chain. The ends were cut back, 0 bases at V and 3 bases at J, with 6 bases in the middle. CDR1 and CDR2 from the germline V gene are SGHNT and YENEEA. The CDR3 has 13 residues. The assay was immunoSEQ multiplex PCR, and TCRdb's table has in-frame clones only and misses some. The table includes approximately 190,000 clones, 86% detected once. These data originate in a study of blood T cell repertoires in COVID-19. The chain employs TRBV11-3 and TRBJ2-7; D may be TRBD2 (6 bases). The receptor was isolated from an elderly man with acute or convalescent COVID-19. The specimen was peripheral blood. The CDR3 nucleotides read TGTGCCAGCAGCTTAGACGGGGGCTACGAGCAGTACTTC. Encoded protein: CASSLDGGYEQYF. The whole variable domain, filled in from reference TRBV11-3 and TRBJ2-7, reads EAGVVQSPRYKIIEKKQPVAFWCNPISGHNTLYWYLQNLGQGPELLIRYENEEAVDDSQLPKDRFSAERLKGVDSTLKIQPAELGDSAVYLCASSLDGGYEQYFGPGTRLTVT.